Listed here are 29 T cell receptor beta chains from one sample, sequenced in a study of cytomegalovirus exposure and HLA in healthy donors. Clones were sequenced by immunoSEQ multiplex PCR, and TCRdb holds only the in-frame ones, with some missing. This table has 50,000 to 65,000 clones, more than 85% appearing once. Sequenced: PBMCs. The receptors come from a woman under 30 in good health and CMV-seropositive.

This chain joins TRBV28 and TRBJ1-2, with no clear D. This CDR3 contains 12 residues. The V end was cut by 5 bases, the J end by 6 bases, with 10 bases between. Germline assignment: CDR1 MDHEN and CDR2 SYDVKM. CDR3 residues: CASSPRVDGYTF. The CDR3 DNA sequence: TGTGCCAGCAGTCCCCGGGTGGATGGCTACACCTTC.

This clone was seen only once. J is TRBJ2-7 and V is TRBV20-1; D unclear. The germline V gene has CDR1 DFQATT and CDR2 SNEGSKA (reference sequence). The CDR3 has 10 amino acids. Trimming removed 3 bases from V and 6 bases from J, with 6 bases in between. CDR3 coding DNA: TGCAGTGCTAGTTTCCGCGAGCAGTACTTC. It translates to CSASFREQYF.

The chain joins TRBV2 to TRBJ1-5; tentative D call: TRBD1 (5 bases). The CDR3 extends over 15 amino acids. V lost 7 bases, J lost 4 bases, and 17 bases lay in between. The germline V gene has CDR1 SNHLY and CDR2 FYNNEI. The CDR3 sequence: CASTRDRTLNQPQHF. In DNA form, the CDR3 reads TGTGCCAGCACCCGTGACAGAACCTTAAATCAGCCCCAGCATTTT.

The chain joins TRBV5-8 to TRBJ1-2; D not certain. The CDR3 has 12 residues. Trimming removed 3 bases at V and 1 base at J, with 4 bases between. Germline CDR1 reads SGHTS; CDR2 reads YDEGEE. The CDR3 loop reads CASSSNNYGYTF. CDR3 sequence (DNA): TGTGCCAGCAGCTCAAATAACTATGGCTACACCTTC. Together with reference TRBV5-8 and TRBJ1-2, the CDR3 gives the full variable domain: EAGVTQSPTHLIKTRGQQATLRCSPISGHTSVYWYQQALGLGLQFLLWYDEGEERNRGNFPPRFSGRQFPNYSSELNVNALELEDSALYLCASSSNNYGYTFGSGTRLTVV.

This clone was seen only once. V and J are TRBV6-5 and TRBJ1-5, with 7 bases lining up with TRBD1. CDR3 length equals 13 residues. After removal of 8 bases from V and 7 bases from J, the junction contained 8 bases not matched to a gene. Germline V gene sequence: CDR1 MNHEY, CDR2 SVGAGI. In DNA, the CDR3 is TGTGCCAGCGCTGCTAACAGGGGCCAGCCCCAGCATTTT. Translated: CASAANRGQPQHF.

This clone appeared once. V and J are TRBV5-8 and TRBJ2-7, with 10 positions matching TRBD1. The CDR3 loop spans 15 amino acids. The J segment lost 6 bases and the V segment lost 5 bases, leaving 11 bases of the junction unmatched. The V gene's germline CDR1 is SGHTS and CDR2 YDEGEE. The CDR3 reads CASSSPGQGKSEQYF. The CDR3 DNA follows: TGTGCCAGCAGTTCCCCGGGACAGGGGAAAAGCGAGCAGTACTTC.

In this sample, this clone turned up a few times. V is TRBV27 and J is TRBJ1-1; maybe TRBD1 (5 bases). CDR3 length: 15 amino acids. CDR1 and CDR2 from the germline V gene are MNHEY and SMNVEV (reference sequence). Trimming pared 3 bases from V and 2 bases from J, leaving 13 bases between. The CDR3 loop reads CASSFSRATNTEAFF. The CDR3 DNA sequence: TGTGCCAGCAGTTTTTCCAGGGCCACAAACACTGAAGCTTTCTTT.

The CDR3 DNA sequence: TGTGCCTGGGGTAGGGGGACAGGGGAAGGCTACACCTTC. Translating it yields CAWGRGTGEGYTF. The rearrangement uses TRBV30 and TRBJ1-2; 10 bases line up with TRBD1. J was trimmed by 8 bases and V by 5 bases; bases with no gene match: 8. Germline CDR1 GTSNPN, CDR2 SVGIG (reference sequence). The CDR3 has 13 residues.

This clone was seen only once. The chain is built from TRBV7-9 and TRBJ2-7; D is possibly TRBD2 (6 bases). Deletions cut 1 base from V and 8 bases from J, with 18 bases between. This CDR3 has 15 residues. From germline, CDR1 is SEHNR and CDR2 FQNEAQ (reference sequence). This chain's CDR3 is CASSLVRGTAPKQYF. CDR3 DNA sequence: TGTGCCAGCAGCTTAGTTCGGGGGACTGCCCCTAAGCAGTACTTC.

This CDR3 is CASARAGAGNEQFF. The CDR3 DNA follows: TGTGCCAGCGCTCGAGCGGGAGCGGGCAATGAGCAGTTCTTC. The chain has TRBV2 and TRBJ2-1, with 8 bases matching TRBD2. Trimming cost V 8 bases and J 6 bases; bases outside gene matches: 9. There are 14 residues in the CDR3. The germline CDR1 and CDR2 sequences are SNHLY and FYNNEI.

CDR3: CASSLVVSGSSYNEQFF. Written as DNA, the CDR3 is TGTGCCAGCAGCTTGGTGGTGAGCGGGAGCTCCTACAATGAGCAGTTCTTC. This rearrangement joins TRBV5-6 to TRBJ2-1; 8 nucleotides align to TRBD2. The CDR3 contains 17 residues. In germline, CDR1 is SGHDT, CDR2 YYEEEE. Trimming at V came to 0 bases and at J to 0 bases, leaving 5 bases not matched to a gene.

The chain is built from TRBV5-1 and TRBJ1-3; D unclear. Trimming took 2 bases from V and 0 from J, leaving 12 bases between them. The CDR3 loop spans 16 amino acids. CDR1 is SGHRS, CDR2 YFSETQ, per germline. The CDR3 nucleotides are TGCGCCAGCAGCTTTAACAGCTTGAGCTCTGGAAACACCATATATTTT. Protein: CASSFNSLSSGNTIYF.

The V call is TRBV5-1, the J call TRBJ2-7; weak D call: TRBD1 (5 bases). V was clipped by 0 bases and J by 3 bases, with 13 bases between them. The CDR3 spans 15 residues. Germline CDR1 and CDR2: SGHRS and YFSETQ. This CDR3 reads CASSLGTGSIYEQYF. CDR3 coding DNA: TGCGCCAGCAGCTTGGGAACAGGAAGTATCTACGAGCAGTACTTC.

The chain is built from TRBV27 and TRBJ2-7; D may be TRBD2 (7 bases). The CDR3 extends over 16 amino acids. Deletions cut 6 bases from V and 0 bases from J, with 18 bases between. Germline CDR1 is MNHEY and CDR2 is SMNVEV (reference sequence). CDR3 bases: TGTGCCAGCAGCGATACGGCGGGGGCGAGCTCCTACGAGCAGTACTTC. Protein: CASSDTAGASSYEQYF.

The rearrangement joins TRBV18 to TRBJ1-2; D not certain. CDR3 length equals 13 residues. The V gene's germline CDR1 is KGHSH and CDR2 LQKENI. V lost 2 bases and J 6 bases, leaving 10 bases between the germline ends. Written as DNA, the CDR3 is TGTGCCAGCTCACCAGCTGGAGATCATGGCTACACCTTC. It translates to CASSPAGDHGYTF.

The genes are TRBV2 and TRBJ1-1; 8 nucleotides align to TRBD1. From germline, CDR1 is SNHLY and CDR2 FYNNEI. The trim removed 6 bases at V and 2 bases at J, leaving 14 bases unmatched. The length of the CDR3 is 17 residues. DNA of the CDR3: TGTGCCAGCAGCTCCTCGCCGACAGGGGCGAAAAACACTGAAGCTTTCTTT. Translating gives CASSSSPTGAKNTEAFF.

The CDR3 protein is CASRSGGGGRAADTQYF. The CDR3, as DNA: TGTGCCAGCAGGAGTGGGGGAGGCGGGAGGGCGGCAGATACGCAGTATTTT. The chain uses TRBV7-2 and TRBJ2-3; 9 bases align to TRBD2. CDR1 is SGHTA, CDR2 FQGNSA, per germline. The CDR3 contains 17 residues. Trimming at V came to 6 bases and at J to 4 bases, leaving 14 bases not matched to a gene. Together with reference TRBV7-2 and TRBJ2-3, the CDR3 gives the full variable domain: GAGVSQSPSNKVTEKGKDVELRCDPISGHTALYWYRQSLGQGLEFLIYFQGNSAPDKSGLPSDRFSAERTGGSVSTLTIQRTQQEDSAVYLCASRSGGGGRAADTQYFGPGTRLTVL.

This clone appeared once. CDR3 loop: CASSLISSGQGSYEQYF. CDR3 DNA: TGTGCCAGCAGCTTAATTTCTTCGGGACAAGGCTCCTACGAGCAGTACTTC. This rearrangement joins TRBV7-6 to TRBJ2-7, with TRBD1 as a possible D gene (6 bases). This CDR3 region has 17 residues. Germline CDR1 SGHVS, CDR2 FNYEAQ. V gave up 2 bases and J gave up 0 bases, with 17 bases separating them.

CDR3 DNA: TGTGCCAGCAGCTTATTTGAGACAAGGGGCTCGAGAGGCAATCAGCCCCAGCATTTT. Encoded protein: CASSLFETRGSRGNQPQHF. The chain is built from TRBV5-5 and TRBJ1-5; the D gene is possibly TRBD1 (5 bases). V shed 2 bases and J shed 2 bases, with 23 bases lying between them. The CDR3 is made up of 19 amino acids. Looked up from germline, CDR1 is SGHKS and CDR2 is YYEKEE (reference sequence).

The chain joins TRBV5-6 to TRBJ2-5; 14 bases agree with TRBD2. The CDR3 length is 17 residues. V lost 1 base to trimming and J lost 3 bases; unmatched junction nucleotides: 5. The germline V gene encodes CDR1 SGHDT and CDR2 YYEEEE. The CDR3 DNA reads as TGTGCCAGCAGCTTGCCGCCGGGACTAGCGGGGGAAGAGACCCAGTACTTC. This codes for CASSLPPGLAGEETQYF.

V and J are TRBV4-1 and TRBJ1-3, with 9 positions matching TRBD1. Germline CDR1 is MGHRA and CDR2 is YSYEKL. V shed 2 bases and J 4 bases; nucleotides not matched to a gene: 6. The CDR3 runs to 16 residues. The CDR3 protein is CASSQRTGGIGNTIYF. The CDR3 DNA follows: TGCGCCAGCAGCCAACGAACAGGGGGCATCGGAAACACCATATATTTT.

V is TRBV27 and J is TRBJ2-6, with 8 nucleotides matching TRBD1. The CDR3 has 16 amino acids. Germline CDR1 and CDR2: MNHEY and SMNVEV (reference sequence). The V segment lost 5 bases and the J segment 4 bases; nucleotides outside the gene matches: 7. The CDR3 region has the DNA TGTGCCAGCAGTACGACAGGGGTGCACGGGGCCAACGTCCTGACTTTC. The encoded protein is CASSTTGVHGANVLTF.

Worth noting for this clone: The same CDR3 can be traced to other DNA sequences in this sample. The V and J genes are TRBV2 and TRBJ1-5, with D tentatively TRBD1 (5 bases). Between the trimmed V and J ends, which lost 6 bases and 6 bases, there was a span of 9 bases. This CDR3 contains 12 residues. The germline V gene has CDR1 SNHLY and CDR2 FYNNEI. CDR3 region: CASRGEGQPQHF. In DNA, the CDR3 is TGTGCCAGCAGGGGGGAGGGTCAGCCCCAGCATTTT.

This chain connects TRBV5-1 to TRBJ2-7; D unclear. The CDR3 totals 12 residues. The V end lost 2 bases, the J end lost 6 bases, and 9 bases lay between the germline ends. The germline V gene encodes CDR1 SGHRS and CDR2 YFSETQ. CDR3 region: CASSFPGGEQYF. In nucleotides, the CDR3 is TGCGCCAGCAGCTTCCCGGGTGGCGAGCAGTACTTC. Filled out from reference TRBV5-1 and TRBJ2-7, the complete variable domain reads KAGVTQTPRYLIKTRGQQVTLSCSPISGHRSVSWYQQTPGQGLQFLFEYFSETQRNKGNFPGRFSGRQFSNSRSEMNVSTLELGDSALYLCASSFPGGEQYFGPGTRLTVT.

In DNA, the CDR3 is TGTGCCAGCAGCTTAGGGCTAGAAGAGACCCAGTACTTC. It yields the protein CASSLGLEETQYF. This rearrangement joins TRBV7-9 to TRBJ2-5, with unresolved D. V dropped 1 base and J dropped 3 bases, with 6 bases sitting between them. This CDR3 comprises 13 residues. CDR1 is SEHNR and CDR2 is FQNEAQ in the germline V gene (reference sequence). The whole variable domain, filled in from reference TRBV7-9 and TRBJ2-5, reads DTGVSQNPRHKITKRGQNVTFRCDPISEHNRLYWYRQTLGQGPEFLTYFQNEAQLEKSRLLSDRFSAERPKGSFSTLEIQRTEQGDSAMYLCASSLGLEETQYFGPGTRLLVL.

J is TRBJ2-1 and V is TRBV14; possibly TRBD2 for D (5 bases). V lost 0 bases and J lost 4, with 13 bases in between. The CDR3 spans 16 residues. Germline V gene lookup returns CDR1 SGHDN and CDR2 FVKESK. The chain's CDR3 is CASSQERVGGYNEQFF. As DNA, the CDR3 is TGTGCCAGCAGCCAAGAAAGGGTAGGAGGATACAATGAGCAGTTCTTC.

V and J are TRBV28 and TRBJ2-7; 8 bases map to TRBD1. CDR3 length: 16 residues. Trimming took 4 bases from V and 2 from J; bases not matched to a gene: 10. In germline, CDR1 is MDHEN, CDR2 SYDVKM. This CDR3 is CASSSPGQVGTYEQYF. The DNA of the CDR3 is TGTGCCAGCAGTTCACCGGGACAGGTGGGGACCTACGAGCAGTACTTC.

The genes are TRBV27 and TRBJ2-4; 8 positions agree with TRBD2. In germline, CDR1 is MNHEY, CDR2 SMNVEV (reference sequence). CDR3 length: 16 residues. With 6 bases clipped from V and 0 bases from J, the junction kept 7 bases outside the gene matches. The CDR3 reads CASSPVAGLAKNIQYF. The CDR3 DNA reads as TGTGCCAGCAGCCCGGTAGCGGGGTTAGCCAAAAACATTCAGTACTTC.

V and J are TRBV30 and TRBJ1-1; 9 nucleotides align to TRBD1. Germline lookup yields CDR1 GTSNPN and CDR2 SVGIG (reference sequence). V was clipped by 0 bases and J by 7 bases; unmatched bases: 6. This CDR3 is 14 amino acids long. CDR3 residues: CAWSVGTGRVEAFF. The CDR3 region has the DNA TGTGCCTGGAGTGTAGGGACAGGGCGAGTTGAAGCTTTCTTT.